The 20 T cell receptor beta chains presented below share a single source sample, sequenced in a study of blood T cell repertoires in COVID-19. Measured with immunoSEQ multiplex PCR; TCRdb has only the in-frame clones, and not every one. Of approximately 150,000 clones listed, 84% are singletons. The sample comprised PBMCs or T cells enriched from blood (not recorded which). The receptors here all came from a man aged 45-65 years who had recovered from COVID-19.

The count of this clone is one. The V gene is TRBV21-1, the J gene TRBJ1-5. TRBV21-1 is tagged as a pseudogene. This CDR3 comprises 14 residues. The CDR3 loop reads CASSRTGPGQPQHF. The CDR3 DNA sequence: TGTGCCAGCAGCAGGACGGGTCCGGGGCAGCCCCAGCATTTT.

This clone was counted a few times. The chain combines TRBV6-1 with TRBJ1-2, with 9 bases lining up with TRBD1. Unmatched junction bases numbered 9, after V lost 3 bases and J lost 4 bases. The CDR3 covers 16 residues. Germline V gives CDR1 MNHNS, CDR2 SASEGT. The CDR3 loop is CASSDRGQGPVYGYTF. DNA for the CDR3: TGTGCCAGCAGTGACCGCGGACAGGGGCCTGTCTATGGCTACACCTTC.

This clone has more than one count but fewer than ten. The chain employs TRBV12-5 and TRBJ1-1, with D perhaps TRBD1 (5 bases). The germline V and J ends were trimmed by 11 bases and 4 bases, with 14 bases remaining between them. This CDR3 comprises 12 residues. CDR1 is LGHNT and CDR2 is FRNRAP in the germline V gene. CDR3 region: CASTAGITEAFF. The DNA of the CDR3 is TGTGCTTCGACCGCAGGGATCACTGAAGCTTTCTTT.

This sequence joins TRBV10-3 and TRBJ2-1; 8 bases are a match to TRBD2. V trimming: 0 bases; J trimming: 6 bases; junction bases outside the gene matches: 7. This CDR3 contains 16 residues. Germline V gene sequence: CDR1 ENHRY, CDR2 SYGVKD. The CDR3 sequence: CAISESTLSGANEQFF. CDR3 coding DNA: TGTGCCATCAGTGAGTCGACTCTTAGCGGGGCCAATGAGCAGTTCTTC.

CDR3 amino acids: CASSKGTGASPEAFF. CDR3 coding DNA: TGCGCCAGCAGCAAGGGAACAGGGGCAAGTCCCGAAGCTTTCTTT. V and J are TRBV5-1 and TRBJ1-1; TRBD1 agrees at 7 bases. The CDR3 has 15 amino acids. CDR1 SGHRS and CDR2 YFSETQ come from the germline V gene. V shed 4 bases and J 8 bases; nucleotides not matched to a gene: 14.

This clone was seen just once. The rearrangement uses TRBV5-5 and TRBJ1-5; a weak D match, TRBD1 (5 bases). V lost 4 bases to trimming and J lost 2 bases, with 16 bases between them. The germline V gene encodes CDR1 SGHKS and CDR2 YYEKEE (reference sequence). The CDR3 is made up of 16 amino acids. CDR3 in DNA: TGTGCCAGCAGCAACCCGGCGACAGACGGCAATCAGCCCCAGCATTTT. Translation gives CASSNPATDGNQPQHF.

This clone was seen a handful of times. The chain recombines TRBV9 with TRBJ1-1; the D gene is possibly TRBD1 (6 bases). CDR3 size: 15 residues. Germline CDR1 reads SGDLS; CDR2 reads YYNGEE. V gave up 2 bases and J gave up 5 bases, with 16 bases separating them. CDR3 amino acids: CASSVTNAGVTEAFF. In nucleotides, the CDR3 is TGTGCCAGCAGCGTGACCAACGCAGGGGTGACTGAAGCTTTCTTT.

CDR3 region: CASSQPGTNEKLFF. For the CDR3, the DNA is TGCGCCAGCAGCCAACCAGGCACTAATGAAAAACTGTTTTTT. The chain combines TRBV4-1 with TRBJ1-4, with unresolved D. Trimming removed 2 bases at V and 2 bases at J, with 6 bases between. In germline, CDR1 is MGHRA, CDR2 YSYEKL. The CDR3 consists of 14 residues.

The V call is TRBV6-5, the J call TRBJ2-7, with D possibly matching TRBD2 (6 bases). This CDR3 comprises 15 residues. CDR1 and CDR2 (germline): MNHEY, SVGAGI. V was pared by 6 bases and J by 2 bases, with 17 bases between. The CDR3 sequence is CASRKEEGTTYEQYF. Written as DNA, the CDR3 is TGTGCCAGCAGGAAAGAGGAGGGGACCACCTACGAGCAGTACTTC.

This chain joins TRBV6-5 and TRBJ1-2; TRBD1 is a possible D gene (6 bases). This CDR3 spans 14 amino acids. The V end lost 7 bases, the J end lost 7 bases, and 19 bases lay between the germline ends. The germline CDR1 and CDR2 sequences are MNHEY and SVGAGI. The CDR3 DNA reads TGTGCCAGCACCAAAAGGGGGGGGCTCGGTGGCTACACCTTC. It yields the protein CASTKRGGLGGYTF.

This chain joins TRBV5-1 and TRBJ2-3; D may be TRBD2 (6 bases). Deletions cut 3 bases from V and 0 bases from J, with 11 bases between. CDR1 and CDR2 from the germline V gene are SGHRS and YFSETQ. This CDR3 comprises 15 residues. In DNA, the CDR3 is TGCGCCAGCAGCTCGAAGGAGGGAAGCACAGATACGCAGTATTTT. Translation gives CASSSKEGSTDTQYF.

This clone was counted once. The CDR3 DNA follows: TGTGCCAGCCCTAACACTGAAGCTTTCTTT. Residues: CASPNTEAFF. This chain links TRBV7-9 with TRBJ1-1; no definite D call. CDR1 is SEHNR, CDR2 FQNEAQ, per germline (reference sequence). This CDR3 is 10 amino acids long. Trimming took 8 bases from V and 2 from J, leaving 3 bases between them.

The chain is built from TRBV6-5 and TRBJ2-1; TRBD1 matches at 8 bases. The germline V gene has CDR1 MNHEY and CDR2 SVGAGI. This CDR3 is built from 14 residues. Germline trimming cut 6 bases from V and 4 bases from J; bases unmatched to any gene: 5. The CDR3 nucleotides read TGTGCCAGCAGGCGAGGACAGGGTTACAATGAGCAGTTCTTC. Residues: CASRRGQGYNEQFF.

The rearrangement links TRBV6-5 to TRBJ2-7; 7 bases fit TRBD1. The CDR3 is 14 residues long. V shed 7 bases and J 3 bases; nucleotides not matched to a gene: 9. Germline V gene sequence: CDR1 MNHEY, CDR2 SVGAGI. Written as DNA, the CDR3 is TGTGCCAGCAAGTTACCGGGACAGTTCTACGAGCAGTACTTC. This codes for CASKLPGQFYEQYF.

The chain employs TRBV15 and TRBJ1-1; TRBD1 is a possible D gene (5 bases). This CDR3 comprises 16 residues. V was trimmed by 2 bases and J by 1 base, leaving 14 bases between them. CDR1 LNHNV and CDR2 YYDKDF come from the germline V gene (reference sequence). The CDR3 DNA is TGTGCCACCAGCAGATTCCGGACGGGGGGGAACACTGAAGCTTTCTTT. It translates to CATSRFRTGGNTEAFF.

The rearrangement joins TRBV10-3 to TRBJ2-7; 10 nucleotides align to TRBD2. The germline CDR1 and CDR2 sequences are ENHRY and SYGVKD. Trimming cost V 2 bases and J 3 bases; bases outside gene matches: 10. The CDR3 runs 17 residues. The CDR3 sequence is CAISETGLASHYYEQYF. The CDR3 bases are TGTGCCATCAGTGAGACGGGACTAGCGTCCCATTACTACGAGCAGTACTTC.

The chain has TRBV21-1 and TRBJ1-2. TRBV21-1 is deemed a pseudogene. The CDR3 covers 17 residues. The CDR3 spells CASSKVENSDADYGYTF. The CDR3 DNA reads TGTGCCAGCAGCAAAGTGGAGAACTCGGATGCGGACTATGGCTACACCTTC.

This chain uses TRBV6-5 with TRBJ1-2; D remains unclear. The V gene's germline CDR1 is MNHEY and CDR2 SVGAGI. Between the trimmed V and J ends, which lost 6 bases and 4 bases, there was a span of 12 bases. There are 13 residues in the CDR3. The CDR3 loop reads CASSPTSSYGYTF. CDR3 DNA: TGTGCCAGCAGCCCGACTTCGTCCTATGGCTACACCTTC.

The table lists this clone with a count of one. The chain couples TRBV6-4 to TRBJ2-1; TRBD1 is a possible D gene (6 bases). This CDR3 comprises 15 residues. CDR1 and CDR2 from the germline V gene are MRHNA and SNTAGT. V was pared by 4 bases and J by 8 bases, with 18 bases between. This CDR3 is CASSVSTGPWDEQFF. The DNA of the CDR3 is TGTGCCAGCAGTGTGTCGACAGGTCCTTGGGATGAGCAGTTCTTC.

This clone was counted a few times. For the CDR3, the DNA is TGTGCCAGCAGCGTTACAGCGGCGAACACCGGGGAGCTGTTTTTT. The encoded protein is CASSVTAANTGELFF. The J gene is TRBJ2-2, the V gene TRBV9; the D gene is possibly TRBD2 (5 bases). CDR3 length: 15 residues. The germline gives CDR1 SGDLS, CDR2 YYNGEE. V was clipped by 2 bases and J by 0 bases, with 8 bases between them.